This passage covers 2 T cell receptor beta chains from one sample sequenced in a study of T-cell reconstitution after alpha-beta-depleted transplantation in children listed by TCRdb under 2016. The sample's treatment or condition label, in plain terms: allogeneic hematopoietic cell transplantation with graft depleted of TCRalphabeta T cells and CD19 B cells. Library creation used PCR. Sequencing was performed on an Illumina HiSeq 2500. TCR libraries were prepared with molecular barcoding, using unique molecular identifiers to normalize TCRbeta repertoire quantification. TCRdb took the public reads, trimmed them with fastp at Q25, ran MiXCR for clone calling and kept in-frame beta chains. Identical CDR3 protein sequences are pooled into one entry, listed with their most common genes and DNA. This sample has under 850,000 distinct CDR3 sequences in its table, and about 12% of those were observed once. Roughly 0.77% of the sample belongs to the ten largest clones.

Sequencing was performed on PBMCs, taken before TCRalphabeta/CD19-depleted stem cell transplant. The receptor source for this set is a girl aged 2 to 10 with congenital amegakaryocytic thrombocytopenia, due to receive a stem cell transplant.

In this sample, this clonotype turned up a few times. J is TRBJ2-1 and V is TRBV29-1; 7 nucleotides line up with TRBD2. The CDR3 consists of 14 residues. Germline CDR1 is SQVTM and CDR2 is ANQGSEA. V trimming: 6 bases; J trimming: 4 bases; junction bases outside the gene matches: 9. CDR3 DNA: TGCAGCGTGGACGTAGCGGGTACATACAATGAGCAGTTCTTC. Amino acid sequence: CSVDVAGTYNEQFF.

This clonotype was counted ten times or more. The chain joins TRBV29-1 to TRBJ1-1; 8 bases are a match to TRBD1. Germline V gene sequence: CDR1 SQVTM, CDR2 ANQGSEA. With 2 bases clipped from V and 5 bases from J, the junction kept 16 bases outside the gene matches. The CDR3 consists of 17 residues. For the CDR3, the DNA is TGCAGCGTTGAACCTGGGGCGACAGGGGAGGGAGTAACTGAAGCTTTCTTT. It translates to CSVEPGATGEGVTEAFF.